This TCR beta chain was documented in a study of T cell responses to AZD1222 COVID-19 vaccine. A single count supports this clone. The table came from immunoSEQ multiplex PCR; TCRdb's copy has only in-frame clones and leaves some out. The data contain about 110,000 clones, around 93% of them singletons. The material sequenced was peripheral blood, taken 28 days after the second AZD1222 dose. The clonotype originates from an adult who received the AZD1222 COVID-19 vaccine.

The chain's CDR3 is CASSPQGREKGYTF. DNA of the CDR3: TGTGCCAGCAGCCCTCAAGGTCGGGAGAAAGGCTACACCTTC. The chain is built from TRBV3-1 (or the pseudogene TRBV3-2) and TRBJ1-2; D ambiguous. V lost 4 bases and J lost 8, with 17 bases in between. The V gene's germline CDR1 is LGHDT and CDR2 YNNKEL (reference sequence). There are 14 residues in the CDR3.